This T cell receptor (beta chain) was sequenced during a study of blood T cell repertoires in COVID-19. Only in-frame clones appear in the TCRdb table, and some are missing; sequencing was by immunoSEQ multiplex PCR. The table records 200,000 or so clones, almost 80% of them present only once. The V gene's germline CDR1 is MNHEY and CDR2 SVGAGI. The length of the CDR3 is 15 residues. The ends lost 6 bases at V and 9 bases at J; junction bases unmatched: 7. The receptor was isolated from a man between 60 and 75 years old with active or convalescent COVID-19. This chain links TRBV6-5 with TRBJ2-1; 14 positions match TRBD2. Sequenced input: peripheral blood. Here the CDR3 reads CASRLGTSGRGEQFF. CDR3 nucleotides: TGTGCCAGCAGGCTCGGGACTAGCGGGAGAGGTGAGCAGTTCTTC.